This passage covers 31 T cell receptor beta chains from one sample sequenced in a study of blood T cell repertoires in COVID-19. Profiled with immunoSEQ multiplex PCR; TCRdb holds only in-frame clones, not every one. The repertoire consists of 300,000 to 450,000 clones, with more than 65% occurring once and the leading ten covering 0.85% to 1.2%. Specimen: peripheral blood. All receptors come from a human donor with acute or convalescent COVID-19. The donor label of this sample is uncertain.

The V call is TRBV5-1, the J call TRBJ1-2, with 8 bases identical to TRBD1. V lost 4 bases, J lost 7 bases, and 15 bases stayed unmatched. Germline V gives CDR1 SGHRS, CDR2 YFSETQ. The CDR3 sequence is 16 residues long. The chain's CDR3 is CASSPEVPGQAGGYTF. CDR3 bases: TGCGCCAGCAGCCCGGAAGTCCCGGGACAGGCTGGTGGCTACACCTTC.

V gene TRBV5-1 combines with J gene TRBJ2-7, with 8 bases matching TRBD1. The CDR3 has 16 residues. V shed 5 bases, J shed 5 bases, and the junction held 15 bases outside the gene matches. Germline V CDR1 and CDR2: SGHRS, YFSETQ. The CDR3 DNA reads TGCGCCAGCAGGCGAGGACAGGGCAATTCAGGGGACGAGCAGTACTTC. Its protein product is CASRRGQGNSGDEQYF. The complete variable domain, with remaining parts taken from reference TRBV5-1 and TRBJ2-7, reads KAGVTQTPRYLIKTRGQQVTLSCSPISGHRSVSWYQQTPGQGLQFLFEYFSETQRNKGNFPGRFSGRQFSNSRSEMNVSTLELGDSALYLCASRRGQGNSGDEQYFGPGTRLTVT.

This chain connects TRBV5-3 to TRBJ1-2, with unresolved D. TRBV5-3 is an ORF, and what it does is uncertain. This CDR3 contains 12 residues. The V and J ends lost 4 bases and 3 bases respectively, with 7 bases between them. The DNA of the CDR3 is TGTGCCAGAAGCGCGGACTACTATGGCTACACCTTC. It is translated as CARSADYYGYTF.

V is TRBV5-1 and J is TRBJ2-7; TRBD2 is a possible D gene (6 bases). V dropped 4 bases and J dropped 4 bases, with 12 bases sitting between them. The V gene's germline CDR1 is SGHRS and CDR2 YFSETQ. CDR3 length: 13 amino acids. This chain's CDR3 is CASSRGTKYEQYF. The CDR3 nucleotides read TGCGCCAGCAGCCGCGGGACCAAATACGAGCAGTACTTC.

This clone was picked up one time. This chain uses TRBV2 with TRBJ1-1; TRBD1 matches at 9 bases. The CDR3 spans 15 residues. The V and J ends lost 5 bases and 1 base, in that order; junction bases with no gene match: 5. Per the germline V gene, CDR1 is SNHLY and CDR2 is FYNNEI. The CDR3, as DNA: TGTGCCAGCAGTTCGGACAGGGGTGGGAACACTGAAGCTTTCTTT. Translation gives CASSSDRGGNTEAFF.

This chain connects TRBV28 to TRBJ1-2, with a weak D call TRBD1 (6 bases). Germline loops: CDR1 MDHEN, CDR2 SYDVKM. The V and J ends lost 6 bases and 5 bases respectively, with 16 bases between them. CDR3 length: 14 residues. CDR3: CASSNTRGWYGYTF. The DNA of the CDR3 is TGTGCCAGCAGCAATACAAGGGGGTGGTATGGCTACACCTTC.

V and J are TRBV18 and TRBJ1-2; D remains ambiguous. Germline loops: CDR1 KGHSH, CDR2 LQKENI. Trimming left V 1 base short and J 5 bases short, with 14 bases between. The CDR3 has 15 residues. The CDR3 DNA reads as TGTGCCAGCTCACCACGAATGGAGGGCGCGTATGGCTACACCTTC. It yields the protein CASSPRMEGAYGYTF.

CDR3: CASSEQASGSIYEQYF. In DNA, the CDR3 is TGCGCCAGCAGTGAACAGGCTAGCGGGAGCATCTACGAGCAGTACTTC. The rearrangement joins TRBV10-1 to TRBJ2-7; 10 positions match TRBD2. CDR3 length: 16 amino acids. Per germline, CDR1 WNHNN and CDR2 SYGVQD (reference sequence). The ends lost 3 bases at V and 3 bases at J; junction bases unmatched: 8.

As for this clone: The same CDR3 also results from other DNA sequences found in this sample. The chain uses TRBV7-9 and TRBJ1-2; D is unclear. The CDR3 loop spans 13 amino acids. Trimming took 3 bases from V and 0 from J, leaving 5 bases between them. CDR1 is SEHNR, CDR2 FQNEAQ, per germline (reference sequence). CDR3 sequence (DNA): TGTGCCAGCAGCTTCTTTCCTAACTATGGCTACACCTTC. It encodes CASSFFPNYGYTF. The full variable domain, rest sourced from reference TRBV7-9 and TRBJ1-2, is DTGVSQNPRHKITKRGQNVTFRCDPISEHNRLYWYRQTLGQGPEFLTYFQNEAQLEKSRLLSDRFSAERPKGSFSTLEIQRTEQGDSAMYLCASSFFPNYGYTFGSGTRLTVV.

CDR3: CASSLWGHEQYF. CDR3 DNA sequence: TGTGCCAGCAGTTTATGGGGCCACGAGCAGTACTTC. V usage is TRBV12-3 or TRBV12-4 and J usage is TRBJ2-7, with D perhaps TRBD1 (5 bases). V was clipped by 2 bases and J by 5 bases, with 7 bases between them. The length of the CDR3 is 12 residues.

This rearrangement joins TRBV7-2 to TRBJ1-1; D not resolved. Germline-derived CDR1 and CDR2 are SGHTA and FQGNSA. The CDR3 totals 15 residues. V gave up 2 bases and J gave up 4 bases, with 14 bases separating them. The CDR3 sequence is CASSLRWSTGTEAFF. CDR3 DNA: TGTGCCAGCAGCTTAAGGTGGAGCACGGGCACTGAAGCTTTCTTT. Using reference TRBV7-2 and TRBJ1-1 for the parts outside the CDR3, the full variable domain is GAGVSQSPSNKVTEKGKDVELRCDPISGHTALYWYRQSLGQGLEFLIYFQGNSAPDKSGLPSDRFSAERTGGSVSTLTIQRTQQEDSAVYLCASSLRWSTGTEAFFGQGTRLTVV.

The chain employs TRBV4-1 and TRBJ1-5, with D possibly being TRBD1 (5 bases). V was clipped by 0 bases and J by 0 bases, with 15 bases between them. Looked up from germline, CDR1 is MGHRA and CDR2 is YSYEKL. The length of the CDR3 is 18 residues. The CDR3 coding sequence is TGCGCCAGCAGCCAAGAAGGGGTCCGGATCTTTAGCAATCAGCCCCAGCATTTT. Protein product: CASSQEGVRIFSNQPQHF.

V is TRBV5-8 and J is TRBJ1-2, with 8 nucleotides matching TRBD1. CDR3 length equals 15 residues. Unmatched junction bases numbered 6, after V lost 1 base and J lost 4 bases. The germline gives CDR1 SGHTS, CDR2 YDEGEE. CDR3 in amino acids: CASSLQPTGVYGYTF. In nucleotides, the CDR3 is TGTGCCAGCAGCTTGCAACCGACAGGGGTCTATGGCTACACCTTC.

V usage is TRBV15 and J usage is TRBJ1-2; 7 bases are shared with TRBD1. The CDR3 is 15 amino acids. Germline lookup yields CDR1 LNHNV and CDR2 YYDKDF (reference sequence). Unmatched junction bases numbered 7, after V lost 1 base and J lost 5 bases. This CDR3 is CATSRGRDSPYGYTF. For the CDR3, the DNA is TGTGCCACCAGCAGAGGGCGGGACAGCCCGTATGGCTACACCTTC.

The rearrangement links TRBV27 to TRBJ1-6; the match to TRBD1 covers 8 bases. The junction had 7 bases not matched to a gene; V was cut back by 3 bases and J by 3 bases. This CDR3 is built from 17 residues. Germline V gene lookup returns CDR1 MNHEY and CDR2 SMNVEV (reference sequence). CDR3 residues: CASSFWTGTLYNSPLHF. The CDR3 DNA follows: TGTGCCAGCAGTTTTTGGACAGGGACACTCTATAATTCACCCCTCCACTTT.

This chain connects TRBV6-5 to TRBJ1-2; 9 nucleotides match TRBD1. Trimming removed 6 bases from V and 10 bases from J; junction bases left unmatched: 6. This CDR3 comprises 12 residues. CDR1 is MNHEY, CDR2 SVGAGI, per germline. The CDR3 here is CASSRTGDDYTF. The CDR3 nucleotides read TGTGCCAGCAGCAGGACAGGGGACGACTACACCTTC.

The chain links TRBV6-1 to TRBJ2-7; 7 bases line up with TRBD1. The CDR3 is 15 amino acids. V lost 2 bases and J lost 4; bases outside the gene matches: 8. Germline assignment: CDR1 MNHNS and CDR2 SASEGT. CDR3 protein: CASSELSWTGYEQYF. The CDR3 DNA reads TGTGCCAGCAGTGAACTTTCTTGGACAGGATACGAGCAGTACTTC.

The rearrangement uses TRBV10-3 and TRBJ1-4; no clear D gene. CDR3 length: 14 residues. Germline V gene sequence: CDR1 ENHRY, CDR2 SYGVKD. Trimming cost V 0 bases and J 5 bases, with 7 bases left between them. In DNA form, the CDR3 reads TGTGCCATCAGTGAGTCCGAGTGGAATGAAAAACTGTTTTTT. The encoded protein is CAISESEWNEKLFF.

The chain couples TRBV3-1 (or the pseudogene TRBV3-2) to TRBJ2-5; D is uncertain. The V gene lost 2 bases and the J gene lost 3 bases, with 4 bases spanning the gap. The germline CDR1 and CDR2 sequences are LGHDT and YNNKEL (reference sequence). The CDR3 contains 12 residues. The CDR3 loop reads CASSQREETQYF. CDR3 DNA: TGTGCCAGCAGCCAAAGAGAAGAGACCCAGTACTTC.

V usage is TRBV3-1 (or the pseudogene TRBV3-2) and J usage is TRBJ2-7; D is undetermined. Trimming stripped 4 bases from V and 2 bases from J, with 9 bases between. This CDR3 has 13 residues. Germline V gene lookup returns CDR1 LGHDT and CDR2 YNNKEL (reference sequence). CDR3: CASSPQVPYEQYF. In DNA, the CDR3 is TGTGCCAGCAGCCCTCAGGTCCCCTACGAGCAGTACTTC.

This clone was counted once. The rearrangement uses TRBV28 and TRBJ1-2; 8 bases line up with TRBD1. J gave up 4 bases and V 3 bases, and 4 bases lay outside the gene matches. Looked up from germline, CDR1 is MDHEN and CDR2 is SYDVKM. CDR3 length: 14 amino acids. The CDR3 spells CASSFRQGAYGYTF. The CDR3 DNA reads as TGTGCCAGCAGTTTCCGTCAGGGGGCCTATGGCTACACCTTC.

The chain combines TRBV5-4 with TRBJ1-6; TRBD1 matches at 9 bases. The V segment lost 4 bases and the J segment 9 bases; nucleotides outside the gene matches: 11. This CDR3 comprises 16 residues. Germline V gene lookup returns CDR1 SGHNT and CDR2 YYREEE (reference sequence). CDR3 amino acids: CASSTTGGSLVSPLHF. The DNA for the CDR3 is TGTGCCAGCAGCACGACAGGGGGGAGTTTGGTTTCACCCCTCCACTTT. Full variable domain (rest looked up from reference TRBV5-4 and TRBJ1-6): ETGVTQSPTHLIKTRGQQVTLRCSSQSGHNTVSWYQQALGQGPQFIFQYYREEENGRGNFPPRFSGLQFPNYSSELNVNALELDDSALYLCASSTTGGSLVSPLHFGNGTRLTVT.

This sequence joins TRBV14 and TRBJ2-7; D might be TRBD2 (6 bases). The germline V gene encodes CDR1 SGHDN and CDR2 FVKESK. Trimming took 3 bases from V and 4 from J, leaving 16 bases between them. The CDR3 has 15 residues. CDR3 bases: TGTGCCAGCAGCCATAGGGGATCCAGCGGGTACGAGCAGTACTTC. It is translated as CASSHRGSSGYEQYF.

With respect to this clone: One end of the junction fails to match germline, which may point to a read error. V and J are TRBV15 and TRBJ2-5; 7 bases fit TRBD2. The CDR3 runs 16 residues. CDR1 is LNHNV and CDR2 is YYDKDF in the germline V gene (reference sequence). CDR3 protein: CATSRDWLSGEETQYF. CDR3 sequence (DNA): TGTGCCACCAGCCGAGATTGGTTAAGCGGGGAAGAGACCCAGTACTTC.

This clone has a handful of counts. J is TRBJ1-2 and V is TRBV3-1 (or the pseudogene TRBV3-2); no reliable D call. The CDR3 is 13 residues long. Trimming removed 0 bases from V and 14 bases from J, with 16 bases in between. The germline V gene encodes CDR1 LGHDT and CDR2 YNNKEL (reference sequence). The CDR3 loop is CASSQDRTLWRTF. In nucleotides, the CDR3 is TGTGCCAGCAGCCAAGATCGAACCTTATGGCGGACCTTC.

This clone has only one observation. The CDR3 region is CASSIIVRALTSEQFF. DNA of the CDR3: TGTGCCAGTAGTATTATCGTCAGGGCGCTGACCAGTGAGCAGTTCTTC. The genes are TRBV19 and TRBJ2-1; perhaps TRBD1 as D (5 bases). Germline CDR1 reads LNHDA; CDR2 reads SQIVND (reference sequence). The CDR3 has 16 residues. The germline V and J ends were trimmed by 3 bases and 9 bases, with 21 bases remaining between them. Full variable domain (remainder filled in from reference TRBV19 and TRBJ2-1): DGGITQSPKYLFRKEGQNVTLSCEQNLNHDAMYWYRQDPGQGLRLIYYSQIVNDFQKGDIAEGYSVSREKKESFPLTVTSAQKNPTAFYLCASSIIVRALTSEQFFGPGTRLTVL.

The J gene is TRBJ2-1, the V gene TRBV30, with TRBD1 matching over 8 bases. J gave up 4 bases and V 5 bases, and 7 bases lay outside the gene matches. The V gene's germline CDR1 is GTSNPN and CDR2 SVGIG (reference sequence). This CDR3 is built from 14 residues. The CDR3: CAWDRRQGYNEQFF. In DNA form, the CDR3 reads TGTGCCTGGGACCGGAGACAGGGGTACAATGAGCAGTTCTTC.

In DNA, the CDR3 is TGTGCCAGCGGACTAGATCATGAGCAGTTCTTC. Residues: CASGLDHEQFF. The chain combines TRBV2 with TRBJ2-1, with 7 bases aligning to TRBD2. Germline assignment: CDR1 SNHLY and CDR2 FYNNEI. The CDR3 is 11 residues long. The V and J ends lost 8 bases and 8 bases, in that order; junction bases with no gene match: 3.

This clone was recorded a few times. V is TRBV29-1 and J is TRBJ2-7; D might be TRBD2 (5 bases). The CDR3 consists of 13 residues. Trimming removed 6 bases at V and 3 bases at J, with 15 bases between. Germline CDR1 SQVTM, CDR2 ANQGSEA. The CDR3 nucleotides read TGCAGCGTCGCCTTAGATGCGGGCTACGAGCAGTACTTC. Amino acids: CSVALDAGYEQYF.

The chain has TRBV4-2 and TRBJ1-5, with TRBD1 matching 7 bases. The CDR3 consists of 17 residues. J lost 8 bases, V lost 2 bases, and 15 bases had no gene match. In germline, CDR1 is LGHNA, CDR2 YNFKEQ. The CDR3 coding sequence is TGTGCCAGCAGCCAACATAGACAGAGGGGGCCCGGGGAGCCCCAGCATTTT. This gives the protein CASSQHRQRGPGEPQHF.

The V and J genes are TRBV7-9 and TRBJ1-1, with D unresolved. Germline V lookup: CDR1 SEHNR, CDR2 FQNEAQ (reference sequence). V was clipped by 4 bases and J by 5 bases, with 17 bases between them. CDR3 length: 15 residues. The CDR3 sequence: CASSSAVGSRTEAFF. The CDR3 coding sequence is TGTGCCAGCAGCTCCGCGGTTGGGAGTCGAACTGAAGCTTTCTTT.